Sequencing of this TCR beta chain was carried out in a study of identical twins. Study-wide findings and caveats: While abundant cord blood beta clonotypes carried fewer insertions, memory repertoires showed no such pattern.

MiXCR was run by TCRdb on the 5' RACE reads, yielding one entry per CDR3 protein. Altogether 600,000 to 700,000 distinct CDR3 sequences are present, approximately 22% being singletons, with the ten largest covering about 4.3%. Details on this clonotype: The antigen remains unidentified.

The CDR3 is made up of 16 amino acids. V was pared by 7 bases and J by 4 bases, with 17 bases between. This same sample was also part of a study on T cells expressing NK-cell markers. That paper notes: Sorted CD3+CD56+NKG2C+, CD3+CD56+NKG2C- and CD3+CD56-NKG2C+ T cells provided the TCR beta repertoires.

Sequenced input: PBMCs. The chain uses TRBV12-3 or TRBV12-4 and TRBJ2-6; tentatively, D is TRBD2 (6 bases). The receptor comes from a young woman in good health. The CDR3 region has the DNA TGTGCCAGCACCTTTGGTGGGAGGTCCGGGGCCAACGTCCTGACTTTC. This translates into CASTFGGRSGANVLTF.